One and the same sample provided the 24 T cell receptor beta chains below, sequenced in a study of cytomegalovirus exposure and HLA in healthy donors (dated by TCRdb to about 2017). The method was the immunoSEQ multiplex PCR assay. For the multiplex PCR, a mixture combining 60 forward primers for TCR Vbeta segments and 13 reverse primers for TCR Jbeta segments was used. Entries here come from immuneACCESS through TCRdb and include only in-frame sequences with V and J called. Some clones fail to appear in such tables; in the studies checked, an unresolved V gene covers under half of the shortfall, and the cause of the remainder is unknown. The sample includes under 85,000 clones, with about 63% observed a single time. Of the sample, around 17% is held by the ten largest clones. Sequencing was carried out using PBMCs. The receptors stem from a man aged 40-49 years in good health and CMV-seropositive.

V usage is TRBV4-1 and J usage is TRBJ1-2; a possible D gene is TRBD1 (5 bases). V was clipped by 0 bases and J by 7 bases, with 15 bases between them. The CDR3 has 15 amino acids. Germline values: CDR1 MGHRA, CDR2 YSYEKL. The CDR3 here is CASSQDFQGPVGYTF. Written as DNA, the CDR3 is TGCGCCAGCAGCCAAGATTTTCAGGGTCCTGTTGGCTACACCTTC.

The chain links TRBV14 to TRBJ2-1; TRBD2 matches at 12 bases. Unmatched junction bases numbered 13, after V lost 3 bases and J lost 7 bases. CDR1 SGHDN and CDR2 FVKESK come from the germline V gene. The CDR3 runs 18 residues. The CDR3 region has the DNA TGTGCCAGCAGCCACCGACTAGCGGGAGCCCCGAGGGGGAATGAGCAGTTCTTC. It codes for CASSHRLAGAPRGNEQFF.

This clone was recorded a few times. The CDR3 loop reads CASSYSPQGWYEQYF. CDR3 nucleotide sequence: TGTGCCAGCAGTTACTCCCCGCAGGGCTGGTACGAGCAGTACTTC. The chain employs TRBV6-5 and TRBJ2-7, with D perhaps matching TRBD1 (5 bases). V gave up 0 bases and J gave up 4 bases, with 13 bases separating them. The CDR3 length is 15 residues. Looked up from germline, CDR1 is MNHEY and CDR2 is SVGAGI.

This clone was picked up a small number of times. The chain links TRBV29-1 to TRBJ1-1; D uncertain. This CDR3 region has 12 residues. The V gene's germline CDR1 is SQVTM and CDR2 ANQGSEA. V was clipped by 3 bases and J by 0 bases, with 5 bases between them. The CDR3, as DNA: TGCAGCGTTGACGAGCTGAACACTGAAGCTTTCTTT. Translating gives CSVDELNTEAFF. The full variable domain, in which reference TRBV29-1 and TRBJ1-1 provide the parts outside the CDR3, is SAVISQKPSRDICQRGTSLTIQCQVDSQVTMMFWYRQQPGQSLTLIATANQGSEATYESGFVIDKFPISRPNLTFSTLTVSNMSPEDSSIYLCSVDELNTEAFFGQGTRLTVV.

V and J are TRBV9 and TRBJ2-7, with D possibly TRBD1 on 6 matching bases. Germline lookup yields CDR1 SGDLS and CDR2 YYNGEE. Trimming stripped 3 bases from V and 1 base from J, with 11 bases between. CDR3 length: 14 residues. The CDR3 DNA reads TGTGCCAGCAGCGCGGGACACGAGTCCTACGAGCAGTACTTC. The encoded protein is CASSAGHESYEQYF.

This clone has just a few counts. V usage is TRBV7-2 and J usage is TRBJ2-7, with 8 bases lining up with TRBD2. This CDR3 contains 13 residues. Germline assignment: CDR1 SGHTA and CDR2 FQGNSA. V was clipped by 5 bases and J by 7 bases; unmatched bases: 7. CDR3 nucleotide sequence: TGTGCCAGCAGCCACCGGGGGGGTTATGAGCAGTACTTC. Amino acids: CASSHRGGYEQYF.

The chain links TRBV19 to TRBJ1-2; perhaps TRBD1 as D (5 bases). The CDR3 extends over 13 amino acids. Germline lookup yields CDR1 LNHDA and CDR2 SQIVND (reference sequence). V was pared by 8 bases and J by 4 bases, with 14 bases between. The CDR3 bases are TGTGCCAGTCACCAGACAGAAATCTATGGCTACACCTTC. Encoded protein: CASHQTEIYGYTF.

For this clone: Distinct nucleotide sequences in the sample also encode this CDR3. The chain employs TRBV6-1 and TRBJ2-7, with D possibly being TRBD2 (7 bases). Trimming took off 1 base at V and 2 bases at J, with 15 bases between the two ends. The CDR3 consists of 16 residues. The germline gives CDR1 MNHNS, CDR2 SASEGT. The CDR3 protein is CASSEVVGGGTYEQYF. CDR3 coding DNA: TGTGCCAGCAGTGAAGTGGTGGGCGGGGGCACCTACGAGCAGTACTTC.

This clone appeared a single time. The chain has TRBV7-3 and TRBJ1-6, with TRBD1 matching over 9 bases. This CDR3 contains 15 residues. Trimming at V came to 4 bases and at J to 7 bases, leaving 5 bases not matched to a gene. The V gene's germline CDR1 is SGHTA and CDR2 FQGTGA. The CDR3 loop is CASSSQGTGNSPLHF. CDR3 nucleotides: TGTGCCAGCAGCTCCCAGGGGACAGGGAATTCACCCCTCCACTTT. The whole variable domain, filled in from reference TRBV7-3 and TRBJ1-6, reads GAGVSQTPSNKVTEKGKYVELRCDPISGHTALYWYRQSLGQGPEFLIYFQGTGAADDSGLPNDRFFAVRPEGSVSTLKIQRTERGDSAVYLCASSSQGTGNSPLHFGNGTRLTVT.

The chain employs TRBV9 and TRBJ2-7; TRBD2 might be the D (5 bases). Trimming removed 4 bases from V and 5 bases from J, with 13 bases in between. CDR3 length: 13 residues. Germline V gene lookup returns CDR1 SGDLS and CDR2 YYNGEE. The DNA for the CDR3 is TGTGCCAGCAGCTACGAGGGAGAGAACGAGCAGTACTTC. Translation: CASSYEGENEQYF.

The rearrangement links TRBV29-1 to TRBJ1-1; 7 bases fit TRBD1. Germline V gene sequence: CDR1 SQVTM, CDR2 ANQGSEA. The CDR3 runs 13 residues. Germline trimming cut 4 bases from V and 1 base from J; bases unmatched to any gene: 3. CDR3 DNA sequence: TGCAGCGTTGGTAACAGGGGGAACACTGAAGCTTTCTTT. It codes for CSVGNRGNTEAFF.

This chain connects TRBV21-1 to TRBJ1-1. TRBV21-1 is deemed a pseudogene. The CDR3 contains 15 residues. CDR3 sequence (DNA): TGTGCCACCTCTCCAAGCCTAGGGACTCCCACCCAAGCTTTCTTT. Translating it yields CATSPSLGTPTQAFF.

The chain combines TRBV5-1 with TRBJ1-2; D uncertain. Germline V gene lookup returns CDR1 SGHRS and CDR2 YFSETQ. The CDR3 totals 14 residues. With 0 bases removed from V and 6 bases from J, the gap between germline ends came to 12 bases. CDR3 residues: CASSLAEGVDGYTF. The CDR3 nucleotides read TGCGCCAGCAGCTTGGCAGAGGGAGTCGATGGCTACACCTTC. Full variable domain (rest looked up from reference TRBV5-1 and TRBJ1-2): KAGVTQTPRYLIKTRGQQVTLSCSPISGHRSVSWYQQTPGQGLQFLFEYFSETQRNKGNFPGRFSGRQFSNSRSEMNVSTLELGDSALYLCASSLAEGVDGYTFGSGTRLTVV.

The chain employs TRBV7-2 and TRBJ2-1, with D maybe TRBD2 (7 bases). Germline assignment: CDR1 SGHTA and CDR2 FQGNSA. This CDR3 has 18 residues. Trimming took off 5 bases at V and 1 base at J, with 21 bases between the two ends. CDR3 DNA sequence: TGTGCCAGCAGCGCGACCCCCCTAAGGGGGGGGTCCTACAATGAGCAGTTCTTC. Its protein product is CASSATPLRGGSYNEQFF.

The genes are TRBV5-1 and TRBJ2-7; 7 nucleotides agree with TRBD1. This CDR3 has 14 residues. The germline gives CDR1 SGHRS, CDR2 YFSETQ. V gave up 4 bases and J gave up 0 bases; unmatched junction bases: 4. CDR3: CASSQRQGSYEQYF. The CDR3 DNA follows: TGCGCCAGCAGCCAGCGACAGGGCTCCTACGAGCAGTACTTC.

Only a few counts were recorded for this clone. This chain connects TRBV5-1 to TRBJ2-7, with D hard to call. The V gene's germline CDR1 is SGHRS and CDR2 YFSETQ. Trimming pared 7 bases from V and 2 bases from J, leaving 13 bases between. The CDR3 sequence is 13 residues long. The DNA of the CDR3 is TGCGCCAGCGCCCCACGGGTGGCCTACGAGCAGTACTTC. Its translation: CASAPRVAYEQYF.

V usage is TRBV18 and J usage is TRBJ1-1, with 10 bases aligning to TRBD1. The V and J ends lost 4 bases and 7 bases, in that order; junction bases with no gene match: 9. This CDR3 comprises 15 residues. From germline, CDR1 is KGHSH and CDR2 LQKENI. The chain's CDR3 is CASSRRQGARGEAFF. Written as DNA, the CDR3 is TGTGCCAGCTCACGGAGACAGGGGGCCCGGGGTGAAGCTTTCTTT.

The V call is TRBV30, the J call TRBJ2-5; possible D gene TRBD1, 6 bases. The CDR3 extends over 13 amino acids. Trimming shortened V by 3 bases and J by 4 bases, and 12 bases separated the two germline ends. CDR1 is GTSNPN and CDR2 is SVGIG in the germline V gene (reference sequence). The CDR3 reads CAWSLGAGETQYF. In DNA, the CDR3 is TGTGCCTGGAGCCTGGGGGCGGGAGAGACCCAGTACTTC.

The rearrangement uses TRBV6-1 and TRBJ1-5, with a weak D call TRBD1 (6 bases). The V gene's germline CDR1 is MNHNS and CDR2 SASEGT. V lost 6 bases and J 6 bases, leaving 12 bases between the germline ends. The CDR3 is 13 residues long. The CDR3: CASRRDISQPQHF. The CDR3, as DNA: TGTGCCAGCAGGAGGGACATTAGTCAGCCCCAGCATTTT.

V is TRBV27 and J is TRBJ2-7; D is perhaps TRBD2 (6 bases). Between the trimmed V and J ends, which lost 3 bases and 7 bases, there was a span of 10 bases. The CDR3 loop spans 12 amino acids. CDR1 is MNHEY and CDR2 is SMNVEV in the germline V gene (reference sequence). The CDR3 sequence: CASSFVGGEQYF. CDR3 DNA sequence: TGTGCCAGCAGTTTCGTTGGAGGGGAGCAGTACTTC.

This clone was counted between two and nine times. The chain employs TRBV5-1 and TRBJ1-1, with TRBD1 matching 10 bases. V lost 4 bases and J lost 7; bases outside the gene matches: 13. Germline CDR1 SGHRS, CDR2 YFSETQ. This CDR3 spans 16 amino acids. The chain's CDR3 is CASSRGQGSLDGEAFF. DNA of the CDR3: TGCGCCAGCAGCAGGGGACAGGGGTCCTTGGACGGTGAAGCTTTCTTT.

For this clone: At one boundary the junction diverges from the germline segment, which might be a read error. The rearrangement joins TRBV7-9 to TRBJ1-1; D ambiguous. The CDR3 totals 13 residues. Germline V gives CDR1 SEHNR, CDR2 FQNEAQ (reference sequence). The CDR3 DNA sequence: TGTTCCAGCAGCTTGCTTTTCGGGTCAGAAGCTTTCTTT. This translates into CSSSLLFGSEAFF.

The chain joins TRBV15 to TRBJ1-6, with TRBD1 matching 11 bases. V trimming: 2 bases; J trimming: 9 bases; junction bases outside the gene matches: 3. Per the germline V gene, CDR1 is LNHNV and CDR2 is YYDKDF (reference sequence). This CDR3 region has 15 residues. The CDR3 spells CATSRRDRGTSPLHF. The DNA for the CDR3 is TGTGCCACCAGCAGAAGGGACAGGGGGACTTCACCCCTCCACTTT.

This clone has a single count. This chain links TRBV20-1 with TRBJ2-3; possible D gene TRBD2, 5 bases. The CDR3 extends over 11 amino acids. Germline values: CDR1 DFQATT, CDR2 SNEGSKA (reference sequence). CDR3 protein: CSGESTDTQYF. The CDR3 nucleotides are TGCAGCGGGGAAAGCACAGATACGCAGTATTTT.